One sample yielded the 29 T cell receptor beta chains listed below, sequenced in a study of response to subunit inactivated influenza vaccine. MiXCR, applied by TCRdb to the RT-PCR reads, yields one record per CDR3 protein. The sample contains approximately 530,000 distinct CDR3 sequences, 10% to 15% of which appear only once. This specimen was PBMCs from blood, taken 40 to 50 days after vaccination. The receptors come from a man over 45 who received an inactivated influenza vaccine.

The V call is TRBV29-1, the J call TRBJ2-3, with 7 nucleotides matching TRBD2. Germline trimming cut 5 bases from V and 3 bases from J; bases unmatched to any gene: 5. CDR3 size: 13 residues. Germline V CDR1 and CDR2: SQVTM, ANQGSEA. In nucleotides, the CDR3 is TGCAGCGTTCCCAGCGGGGTAACAGATACGCAGTATTTT. Its translation is CSVPSGVTDTQYF.

The chain recombines TRBV27 with TRBJ2-7; 7 positions match TRBD1. Germline V gene data show CDR1 as MNHEY and CDR2 as SMNVEV (reference sequence). The V and J ends lost 4 bases and 6 bases, in that order; junction bases with no gene match: 18. This CDR3 contains 17 residues. As DNA, the CDR3 is TGTGCCAGCAGTTCGCTTCTCCCGGTGACAGGGACATCCGAGCAGTACTTC. It translates to CASSSLLPVTGTSEQYF.

The chain couples TRBV4-3 to TRBJ2-1; D possibly corresponds to TRBD2 (6 bases). CDR1 LGHNA and CDR2 YSLEER come from the germline V gene. The germline V and J ends were trimmed by 1 base and 1 base, with 11 bases remaining between them. The CDR3 is 16 amino acids. For the CDR3, the DNA is TGCGCCAGCAGCCAAGGATCAGCGGGTTCCTACAATGAGCAGTTCTTC. Its protein is CASSQGSAGSYNEQFF.

This clonotype was seen repeatedly, ten times or more. V usage is TRBV4-3 and J usage is TRBJ1-1, with TRBD1 as a possible D gene (5 bases). The CDR3 contains 13 residues. The V gene lost 4 bases and the J gene lost 2 bases, with 8 bases spanning the gap. CDR1 and CDR2 (germline): LGHNA, YSLEER. CDR3 bases: TGCGCCAGCAGCCCCGGACATAACACTGAAGCTTTCTTT. As protein: CASSPGHNTEAFF.

This clonotype was seen only a few times. The CDR3 here is CSATGTSSTYEQYF. CDR3 in DNA: TGCAGTGCAACCGGGACTAGCAGCACCTACGAGCAGTACTTC. This chain joins TRBV20-1 and TRBJ2-7, with TRBD2 matching over 9 bases. There are 14 residues in the CDR3. V lost 6 bases and J lost 2; bases outside the gene matches: 8. Per germline, CDR1 DFQATT and CDR2 SNEGSKA (reference sequence).

In its sample, this clonotype was seen many times. The V gene is TRBV6-5, the J gene TRBJ2-1, with 8 bases fitting TRBD2. This CDR3 has 15 residues. Germline V CDR1 and CDR2: MNHEY, SVGAGI. Trimming removed 0 bases from V and 10 bases from J; junction bases left unmatched: 8. CDR3 coding DNA: TGTGCCAGCAGTTACTCGGGTAGCGGGGTGACGGAGCAGTTCTTC. It encodes CASSYSGSGVTEQFF.

This clonotype was seen ten or more times. The V gene is TRBV12-3 or TRBV12-4, the J gene TRBJ2-1; TRBD2 matches at 12 bases. The V segment lost 6 bases and the J segment 8 bases; nucleotides outside the gene matches: 8. The length of the CDR3 is 15 residues. CDR3 nucleotides: TGTGCCAGCAGGCGGCTAGCGGGAGGGCTCGATGAGCAGTTCTTC. Residues: CASRRLAGGLDEQFF.

The chain joins TRBV5-1 to TRBJ2-7, with 12 bases matching TRBD2. The CDR3 consists of 18 residues. The V gene end was trimmed by 2 bases and the J gene end by 5 bases; junction bases not matched to a gene: 14. CDR1 and CDR2 (germline): SGHRS, YFSETQ. Here the CDR3 reads CASSLSLAGGSVSNEQYF. CDR3 in DNA: TGCGCCAGCAGCTTATCACTAGCGGGGGGATCCGTCTCTAACGAGCAGTACTTC.

The chain recombines TRBV12-3 or TRBV12-4 with TRBJ1-3, with unresolved D. Trimming removed 7 bases from V and 0 bases from J, with 7 bases in between. This CDR3 is built from 13 residues. CDR3 loop: CASTSISGNTIYF. The CDR3 bases are TGTGCCAGCACCTCGATCTCTGGAAACACCATATATTTT.

This clonotype was seen only a few times. The V and J genes are TRBV20-1 and TRBJ2-1; 7 bases match TRBD2. The V segment lost 5 bases and the J segment 1 base; nucleotides outside the gene matches: 14. In germline, CDR1 is DFQATT, CDR2 SNEGSKA (reference sequence). The CDR3 loop spans 17 amino acids. The CDR3 loop reads CSARSPFGAGSYNEQFF. The CDR3 bases are TGCAGTGCTCGATCCCCCTTCGGAGCGGGGTCCTACAATGAGCAGTTCTTC.

The chain carries TRBV7-6 and TRBJ2-2; the match to TRBD2 covers 10 bases. With 1 base clipped from V and 3 bases from J, the junction kept 5 bases outside the gene matches. The V gene's germline CDR1 is SGHVS and CDR2 FNYEAQ. The length of the CDR3 is 17 residues. Written as DNA, the CDR3 is TGTGCCAGCAGCTTAGGAGCGGGGGGGCCCGACACCGGGGAGCTGTTTTTT. Amino acids: CASSLGAGGPDTGELFF.

This clonotype showed up many times. This chain uses TRBV12-3 or TRBV12-4 with TRBJ1-1; D is unclear. Trimming removed 5 bases from V and 1 base from J, with 8 bases in between. The CDR3 covers 13 residues. The CDR3, as DNA: TGTGCCAGCAGTCCTCTCCGGAACACTGAAGCTTTCTTT. This gives the protein CASSPLRNTEAFF.

This clonotype was seen ten or more times. The chain has TRBV7-2 and TRBJ2-7; D gene ambiguous. Trimming took 3 bases from V and 3 from J, leaving 3 bases between them. The CDR3 loop spans 11 amino acids. Germline CDR1 is SGHTA and CDR2 is FQGNSA. The CDR3 bases are TGTGCCAGCAGCTTGCTCTACGAGCAGTACTTC. Protein sequence: CASSLLYEQYF.

The V call is TRBV7-2, the J call TRBJ1-5; D is unresolved. V lost 2 bases to trimming and J lost 0 bases, with 5 bases between them. The germline gives CDR1 SGHTA, CDR2 FQGNSA. There are 14 residues in the CDR3. Here the CDR3 reads CASSLYNSNQPQHF. The CDR3 DNA reads TGTGCCAGCAGCTTATACAATAGCAATCAGCCCCAGCATTTT.

This clonotype was picked up one time. A much larger clone sits a single nucleotide away, making a read error possible. J is TRBJ2-2 and V is TRBV4-2; D is possibly TRBD2 (5 bases). This CDR3 has 14 amino acids. Per germline, CDR1 LGHNA and CDR2 YNFKEQ. In DNA, the CDR3 is TGTGCCAGCAGCCAAGCCGCAAACACCGGGGAGCTGCTTTTT. It encodes CASSQAANTGELLF.

This clonotype was observed a few times. The chain employs TRBV5-5 and TRBJ2-5, with D hard to call. Between the trimmed V and J ends, which lost 1 base and 4 bases, there was a span of 17 bases. The CDR3 loop spans 16 amino acids. Germline lookup yields CDR1 SGHKS and CDR2 YYEKEE (reference sequence). CDR3 amino acids: CASSLRQLGRGETQYF. CDR3 coding DNA: TGTGCCAGCAGCTTGAGGCAATTAGGGCGAGGAGAGACCCAGTACTTC.

This chain uses TRBV2 with TRBJ1-1, with 8 bases that match TRBD1. The CDR3 has 14 amino acids. Germline trimming cut 9 bases from V and 3 bases from J; bases unmatched to any gene: 9. Germline V gives CDR1 SNHLY, CDR2 FYNNEI. CDR3 in amino acids: CARRSGGRHTEAFF. The CDR3 DNA follows: TGTGCCAGGAGATCAGGGGGCCGTCACACTGAAGCTTTCTTT.

Points on this clonotype: One end of the junction fails to match germline, which may point to a read error. The V call is TRBV28, the J call TRBJ2-5; 7 bases agree with TRBD2. CDR3 length: 12 amino acids. CDR1 and CDR2 from the germline V gene are MDHEN and SYDVKM. The CDR3 nucleotides are TGTGCCAGCAGTTTAACCATCGGGGGGAGTCACTTC. Translated, it gives CASSLTIGGSHF. The variable domain in full, completed from reference TRBV28 and TRBJ2-5, reads DVKVTQSSRYLVKRTGEKVFLECVQDMDHENMFWYRQDPGLGLRLIYFSYDVKMKEKGDIPEGYSVSREKKERFSLILESASTNQTSMYLCASSLTIGGSHFGPGTRLLVL.

This clonotype was detected many times. V is TRBV7-9 and J is TRBJ1-4, with 9 bases that match TRBD1. Germline CDR1 is SEHNR and CDR2 is FQNEAQ (reference sequence). The length of the CDR3 is 14 residues. The V segment lost 6 bases and the J segment 6 bases; nucleotides outside the gene matches: 5. Here the CDR3 reads CASRRTGGDEKLFF. CDR3 DNA: TGTGCCAGCAGACGCACAGGGGGCGATGAAAAACTGTTTTTT.

This clonotype came up many times. The rearrangement links TRBV4-3 to TRBJ2-2; D ambiguous. Germline loops: CDR1 LGHNA, CDR2 YSLEER. V was trimmed by 0 bases and J by 1 base, leaving 6 bases between them. This CDR3 contains 15 residues. The CDR3 protein is CASSQDPGNTGELFF. In nucleotides, the CDR3 is TGCGCCAGCAGCCAAGATCCAGGGAACACCGGGGAGCTGTTTTTT.

This clonotype was counted ten times or more. The chain carries TRBV7-2 and TRBJ1-1; D ambiguous. V lost 6 bases and J lost 3, with 11 bases in between. The germline V gene encodes CDR1 SGHTA and CDR2 FQGNSA. The CDR3 loop spans 13 amino acids. CDR3 sequence reads: CASRREIDTEAFF. The CDR3 DNA reads TGTGCCAGCAGGCGGGAGATCGACACTGAAGCTTTCTTT. The variable domain in full, completed from reference TRBV7-2 and TRBJ1-1, reads GAGVSQSPSNKVTEKGKDVELRCDPISGHTALYWYRQSLGQGLEFLIYFQGNSAPDKSGLPSDRFSAERTGGSVSTLTIQRTQQEDSAVYLCASRREIDTEAFFGQGTRLTVV.

This clonotype appeared a few times. This chain links TRBV12-3 or TRBV12-4 with TRBJ2-4, with 9 bases fitting TRBD2. The CDR3 is 15 amino acids. Trimming removed 0 bases from V and 4 bases from J; junction bases left unmatched: 1. The CDR3 nucleotides are TGTGCCAGCAGTTTAGCTAGCGGGGGAAAAAACATTCAGTACTTC. It specifies CASSLASGGKNIQYF.

This clonotype was seen only a few times. The rearrangement uses TRBV12-3 or TRBV12-4 and TRBJ2-1; TRBD2 aligns across 13 bases. V lost 5 bases to trimming and J lost 8 bases; unmatched junction nucleotides: 3. This CDR3 spans 14 amino acids. CDR3 sequence: CASSTGLAGYEQFF. The CDR3 nucleotides read TGTGCCAGCAGTACGGGACTAGCGGGATATGAGCAGTTCTTC.

This clonotype was detected only a few times. The rearrangement uses TRBV20-1 and TRBJ1-1; D perhaps matches TRBD1 (6 bases). The CDR3 spans 13 residues. V was pared by 3 bases and J by 3 bases, with 11 bases between. Germline V gene sequence: CDR1 DFQATT, CDR2 SNEGSKA (reference sequence). CDR3 in amino acids: CSASTGWDTEAFF. CDR3 in DNA: TGCAGTGCTAGTACAGGGTGGGACACTGAAGCTTTCTTT.

This chain uses TRBV20-1 with TRBJ2-1, with 7 bases that match TRBD1. Losses at the gene ends were 6 bases for V and 5 bases for J; bases not matched to a gene: 10. Per the germline V gene, CDR1 is DFQATT and CDR2 is SNEGSKA (reference sequence). This CDR3 spans 14 amino acids. DNA for the CDR3: TGCAGTGCCGACGACAGGGAATTCCACAATGAGCAGTTCTTC. Amino acid sequence: CSADDREFHNEQFF.

In this sample, this clonotype turned up a few times. This chain joins TRBV24-1 and TRBJ1-5, with D uncertain. The V gene lost 5 bases and the J gene lost 3 bases, with 7 bases spanning the gap. CDR3 length: 13 residues. CDR1 is KGHDR and CDR2 is SFDVKD in the germline V gene. CDR3 region: CATSVGSNQPQHF. The CDR3 DNA reads TGTGCCACCAGTGTGGGGTCCAATCAGCCCCAGCATTTT.

The V call is TRBV20-1, the J call TRBJ1-6; TRBD1 is a possible D gene (5 bases). Germline V CDR1 and CDR2: DFQATT, SNEGSKA (reference sequence). V was clipped by 6 bases and J by 7 bases, with 16 bases between them. This CDR3 spans 14 amino acids. In DNA form, the CDR3 reads TGCAGTGCCACTACCTTTACAGGAAATTCACCCCTCCACTTT. Residues: CSATTFTGNSPLHF.

This clonotype was detected a few times. In DNA form, the CDR3 reads TGTGCCAGCAGTTACTCGAGGCAGGCCGACTTCAATTCACCCCTCCACTTT. This sequence encodes CASSYSRQADFNSPLHF. The chain carries TRBV6-5 and TRBJ1-6; no clear D gene. The length of the CDR3 is 17 residues. V was pared by 0 bases and J by 7 bases, with 16 bases between. CDR1 is MNHEY, CDR2 SVGAGI, per germline.

This chain connects TRBV6-1 to TRBJ2-5, with 13 positions matching TRBD2. This CDR3 contains 16 residues. CDR1 and CDR2 (germline): MNHNS, SASEGT. V lost 6 bases to trimming and J lost 2 bases; unmatched junction nucleotides: 6. Here the CDR3 reads CASRRTSGGGQETQYF. CDR3 sequence (DNA): TGTGCCAGCAGAAGGACTAGCGGGGGAGGACAAGAGACCCAGTACTTC.